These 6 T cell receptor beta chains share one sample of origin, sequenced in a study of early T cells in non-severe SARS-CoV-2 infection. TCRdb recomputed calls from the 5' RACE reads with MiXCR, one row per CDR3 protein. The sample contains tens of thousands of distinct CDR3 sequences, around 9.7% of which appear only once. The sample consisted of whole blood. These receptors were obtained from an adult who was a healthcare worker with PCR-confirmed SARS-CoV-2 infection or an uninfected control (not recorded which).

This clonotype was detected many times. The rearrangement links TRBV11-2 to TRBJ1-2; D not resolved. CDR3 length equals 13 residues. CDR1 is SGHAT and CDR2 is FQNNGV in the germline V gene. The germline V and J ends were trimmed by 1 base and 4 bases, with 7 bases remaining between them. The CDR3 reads CASSLGQVYGYTF. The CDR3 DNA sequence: TGTGCCAGCAGCTTAGGACAAGTCTATGGCTACACCTTC.

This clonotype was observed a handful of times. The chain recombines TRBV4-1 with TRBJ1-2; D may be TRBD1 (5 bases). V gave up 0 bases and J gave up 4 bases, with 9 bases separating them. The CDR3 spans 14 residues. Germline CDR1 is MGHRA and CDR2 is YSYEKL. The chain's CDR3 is CASSQDATAYGYTF. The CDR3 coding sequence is TGCGCCAGCAGCCAAGATGCGACAGCCTATGGCTACACCTTC.

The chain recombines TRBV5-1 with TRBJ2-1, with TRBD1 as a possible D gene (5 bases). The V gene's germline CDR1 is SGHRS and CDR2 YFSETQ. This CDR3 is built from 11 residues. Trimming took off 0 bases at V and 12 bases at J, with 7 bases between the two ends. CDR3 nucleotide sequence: TGCGCCAGCAGCTTGGATCAGGGGCAGTTCTTC. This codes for CASSLDQGQFF.

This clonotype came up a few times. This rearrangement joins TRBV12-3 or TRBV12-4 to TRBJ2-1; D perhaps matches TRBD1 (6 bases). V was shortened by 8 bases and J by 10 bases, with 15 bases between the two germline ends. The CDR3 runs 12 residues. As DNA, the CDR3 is TGTGCCAGCTGCTCACAGGGTCGAGAGCAGTTCTTC. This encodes CASCSQGREQFF.

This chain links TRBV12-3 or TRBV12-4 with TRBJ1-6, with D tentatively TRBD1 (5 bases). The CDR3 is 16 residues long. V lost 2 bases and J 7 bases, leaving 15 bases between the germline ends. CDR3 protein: CASSLNGGLGNSPLHF. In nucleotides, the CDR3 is TGTGCCAGCAGTTTAAATGGGGGTCTCGGCAATTCACCCCTCCACTTT.

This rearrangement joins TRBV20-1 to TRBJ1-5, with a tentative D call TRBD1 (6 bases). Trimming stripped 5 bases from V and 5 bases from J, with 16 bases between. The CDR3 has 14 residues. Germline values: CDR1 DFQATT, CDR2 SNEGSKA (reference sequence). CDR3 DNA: TGCAGTGCTGCCCAGGGGAGGAAAGATCAGCCCCAGCATTTT. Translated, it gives CSAAQGRKDQPQHF.